These 7 T cell receptor beta chains were sequenced from one sample in a study of somatic mutations in cytotoxic T cells in rheumatoid arthritis. The table came from immunoSEQ multiplex PCR; TCRdb's copy has only in-frame clones and leaves some out. The data contain thousands of clones, around nine tenths of them singletons. The specimen was CD8+ T cells sorted from blood. The receptors shown here come from a woman between 50 and 59 years old with rheumatoid arthritis.

The gene calls are TRBV7-9 and TRBJ2-7, with 9 bases matching TRBD1. Germline CDR1 SEHNR, CDR2 FQNEAQ (reference sequence). V lost 3 bases, J lost 4 bases, and 4 bases stayed unmatched. The CDR3 sequence is 14 residues long. The CDR3 bases are TGTGCCAGCAGCTTCACAGGGGGCTTATACGAGCAGTACTTC. Protein product: CASSFTGGLYEQYF.

The rearrangement joins TRBV9 to TRBJ2-7, with 9 bases fitting TRBD1. With V trimmed by 3 bases and J by 3 bases, 4 bases remained unmatched. The CDR3 is made up of 14 amino acids. The germline V gene has CDR1 SGDLS and CDR2 YYNGEE. This CDR3 is CASSGRDRVYEQYF. CDR3 in DNA: TGTGCCAGCAGCGGACGGGACAGGGTCTACGAGCAGTACTTC.

The count of this clone is one. The rearrangement links TRBV10-2 to TRBJ2-3; TRBD2 matches at 8 bases. The junction had 7 bases not matched to a gene; V was cut back by 3 bases and J by 2 bases. Looked up from germline, CDR1 is WSHSY and CDR2 is SAAADI. This CDR3 is built from 16 residues. For the CDR3, the DNA is TGCGCCAGCAGTGACGAGCGGGGGTACCTCACAGATACGCAGTATTTT. This encodes CASSDERGYLTDTQYF.

This chain uses TRBV15 with TRBJ1-2; D uncertain. In germline, CDR1 is LNHNV, CDR2 YYDKDF (reference sequence). The V and J ends lost 2 bases and 2 bases respectively, with 21 bases between them. The CDR3 covers 18 residues. The CDR3 protein is CATSRTPSSSLLNYGYTF. The CDR3 DNA reads TGTGCCACCAGCAGAACCCCGTCGTCTTCACTCTTGAACTATGGCTACACCTTC.

This chain connects TRBV5-1 to TRBJ2-1; D remains unclear. Germline CDR1 SGHRS, CDR2 YFSETQ. The ends were cut back, 4 bases at V and 3 bases at J, with 11 bases in the middle. There are 14 residues in the CDR3. CDR3 in DNA: TGCGCCAGCAGCCTAATTGACAACTACAATGAGCAGTTCTTC. Amino acid sequence: CASSLIDNYNEQFF.

This clone showed up just once. The chain carries TRBV25-1 and TRBJ2-5, with 7 bases identical to TRBD2. Germline assignment: CDR1 MGHDK and CDR2 SYGVNS. The CDR3 is 15 residues long. Trimming cost V 2 bases and J 2 bases; bases outside gene matches: 5. The CDR3 nucleotides are TGTGCCAGCAGTGAACCCCGGGAGGAACAAGAGACCCAGTACTTC. It specifies CASSEPREEQETQYF. Full variable domain (remainder filled in from reference TRBV25-1 and TRBJ2-5): EADIYQTPRYLVIGTGKKITLECSQTMGHDKMYWYQQDPGMELHLIHYSYGVNSTEKGDLSSESTVSRIRTEHFPLTLESARPSHTSQYLCASSEPREEQETQYFGPGTRLLVL.

This clone turned up a few times. V and J are TRBV7-6 and TRBJ1-1, with 10 bases fitting TRBD1. The CDR3 contains 16 residues. Germline CDR1 reads SGHVS; CDR2 reads FNYEAQ. Germline trimming cut 1 base from V and 7 bases from J; bases unmatched to any gene: 9. Written as DNA, the CDR3 is TGTGCCAGCAGCTTAGGTGACGGGACAGGGGTCGGTGAAGCTTTCTTT. The encoded protein is CASSLGDGTGVGEAFF. Full variable domain (remainder filled in from reference TRBV7-6 and TRBJ1-1): GAGVSQSPRYKVTKRGQDVALRCDPISGHVSLYWYRQALGQGPEFLTYFNYEAQQDKSGLPNDRFSAERPEGSISTLTIQRTEQRDSAMYRCASSLGDGTGVGEAFFGQGTRLTVV.